The T cell receptor beta chain under discussion was sequenced for a study of molecular identifiers for immune sequencing clone quantification. Preparation of the bulk TCR libraries relied on previously described methods and listed TCR primers. MiXCR, applied by TCRdb to the PCR reads, yields one record per CDR3 protein. The sample contains approximately 59,000 distinct CDR3 sequences, about 18% of which appear only once. For this clonotype: Antigen: not known. Sequence at one end of the junction differs from germline and may be a read error.

Study results and caveats: In a background of under 1.3 million naive cells, spiked Jurkat TCR RNA from one cell was reportedly detectable.

Germline V lookup: CDR1 MDHEN, CDR2 SYDVKM. The CDR3 runs 15 residues. The sequenced sample consisted of naive CD8+ T cells from blood, with Jurkat cell RNA spiked in. Subset described: FACS-sorted CD8+CD4-CCR7+CD45RA+ naive T cells. The V and J genes are TRBV28 and TRBJ2-3; 7 nucleotides match TRBD2. The clonotype was recovered from a human donor in good health. Some libraries in this study had Jurkat cell RNA spiked in. DNA for the CDR3: TGCGCCGGCAGTTTAGGGGCGGGGGGCACAGATACGCAGTATTTT. Translation: CAGSLGAGGTDTQYF.